This T cell receptor beta chain was documented in a study of breast tumors, draining lymph nodes, adjacent tissues. Whole-study findings and limits: Compared with lymph nodes, tumors were less diverse; compared with nontumor tissue, more. The lymph node origin of tumor T cells was framed as consistent with a hypothesis, not demonstrated. Compared with basal-like, luminal-like tumors shared significantly more repertoire with nontumor tissue.

Note on this clonotype: What it binds is not known. Because the CDR3's place on the DNA is in doubt, the DNA is left out and the CDR3 is given as listed by TCRdb.

Including both end residues, the CDR3 is 20 amino acids long. The germline V gene has CDR1 SGHKS and CDR2 YYEKEE (reference sequence). From the multiplex PCR reads, TCRdb called clonotypes with MiXCR, one entry per CDR3 protein. The table records 17,000 or so distinct CDR3 sequences, around two fifths of them present only once. This sequence was found in a female donor with breast cancer. Some clones in this sample may be carry-over from other donors' samples. The material sequenced was breast tumor tissue. This sequence joins TRBV5-5 and TRBJ1-2. The CDR3 region is CASSFYICSARFRTNYGYTF.